The clone carrying this TCR beta chain has more than one count but fewer than ten. The antigen is not known. Using genomic DNA as the template, TCR beta VDJ and CDR3 profiling was carried out. MiXCR was run by TCRdb on the reads, yielding one entry per CDR3 protein. This table has 450,000 to 550,000 distinct CDR3 sequences, over 25% appearing once. This sample was included in a study of CD8+CD57+ T cells in acquired aplastic anemia. In the study overall: DNA recovered from sorted CD4+ and CD8+ cells had a mean of about 3 ug. Findings and limits, study-wide: Patients showed no significant difference from controls in CD8+ Simpson's diversity.

Patients chosen for sequencing had shown CD8+CD57+ cell expansion by flow cytometry. The sequenced sample was sorted CD4+, CD8+, or CD8+CD57+ T cells (not recorded which) from PBMCs. The clonotype originates from a human donor with aplastic anemia.

CDR3 amino acids: CSARDSVETQYF. The CDR3 DNA sequence: TGCAGTGCCAGGGATTCGGTAGAGACCCAGTACTTC. The chain employs TRBV20-1 and TRBJ2-5; the D gene is possibly TRBD1 (5 bases). Trimming took 6 bases from V and 4 from J, leaving 12 bases between them. There are 12 residues in the CDR3. Germline CDR1 is DFQATT and CDR2 is SNEGSKA (reference sequence).